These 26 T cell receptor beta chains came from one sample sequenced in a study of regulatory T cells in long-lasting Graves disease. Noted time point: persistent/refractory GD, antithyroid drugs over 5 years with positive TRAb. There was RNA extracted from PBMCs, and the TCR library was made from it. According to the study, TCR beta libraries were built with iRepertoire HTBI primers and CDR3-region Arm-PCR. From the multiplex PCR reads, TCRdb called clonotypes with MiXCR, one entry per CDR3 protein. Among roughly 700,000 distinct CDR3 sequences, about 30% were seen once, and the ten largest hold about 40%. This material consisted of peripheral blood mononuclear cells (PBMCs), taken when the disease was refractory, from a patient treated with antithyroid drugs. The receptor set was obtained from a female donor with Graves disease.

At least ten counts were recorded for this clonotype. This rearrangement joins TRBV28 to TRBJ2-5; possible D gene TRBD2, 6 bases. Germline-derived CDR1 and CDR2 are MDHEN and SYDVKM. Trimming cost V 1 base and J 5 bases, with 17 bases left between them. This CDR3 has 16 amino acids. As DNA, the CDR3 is TGTGCCAGCAGTTTATTCGGGGCGGGATTAAGGGAGACCCAGTACTTC. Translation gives CASSLFGAGLRETQYF.

The CDR3 sequence: CASSAGTNQPQHF. As DNA, the CDR3 is TGTGCCAGCAGCGCCGGGACCAATCAGCCCCAGCATTTT. This chain joins TRBV5-5 and TRBJ1-5; possible D gene TRBD1, 5 bases. The germline V and J ends were trimmed by 4 bases and 3 bases, with 8 bases remaining between them. CDR1 and CDR2 from the germline V gene are SGHKS and YYEKEE (reference sequence). The CDR3 is 13 residues long.

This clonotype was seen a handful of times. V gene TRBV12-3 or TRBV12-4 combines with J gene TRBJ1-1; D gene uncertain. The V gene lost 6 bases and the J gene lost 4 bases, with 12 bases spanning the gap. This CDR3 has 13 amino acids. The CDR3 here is CASSPPMSTEAFF. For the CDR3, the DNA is TGTGCCAGCAGCCCACCTATGAGCACTGAAGCTTTCTTT.

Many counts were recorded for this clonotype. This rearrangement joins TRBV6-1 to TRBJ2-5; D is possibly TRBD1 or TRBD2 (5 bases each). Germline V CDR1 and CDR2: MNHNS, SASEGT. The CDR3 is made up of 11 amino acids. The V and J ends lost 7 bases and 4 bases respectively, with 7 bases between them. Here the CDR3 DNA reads TGTGCCAGCACGGGGCGAGAGACCCAGTACTTC. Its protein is CASTGRETQYF.

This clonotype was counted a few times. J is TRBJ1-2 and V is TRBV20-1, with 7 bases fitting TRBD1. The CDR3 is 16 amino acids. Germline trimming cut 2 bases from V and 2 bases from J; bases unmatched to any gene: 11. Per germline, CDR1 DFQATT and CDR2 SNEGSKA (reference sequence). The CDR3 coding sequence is TGCAGTGCTAGAAGAGCCGGGACAGTCACAAACTATGGCTACACCTTC. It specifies CSARRAGTVTNYGYTF.

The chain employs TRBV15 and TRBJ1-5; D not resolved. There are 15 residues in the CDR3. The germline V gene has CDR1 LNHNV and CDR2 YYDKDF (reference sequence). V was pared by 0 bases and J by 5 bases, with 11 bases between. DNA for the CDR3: TGTGCCACCAGCAGAGATCGCGAAGGATATCAGCCCCAGCATTTT. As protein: CATSRDREGYQPQHF.

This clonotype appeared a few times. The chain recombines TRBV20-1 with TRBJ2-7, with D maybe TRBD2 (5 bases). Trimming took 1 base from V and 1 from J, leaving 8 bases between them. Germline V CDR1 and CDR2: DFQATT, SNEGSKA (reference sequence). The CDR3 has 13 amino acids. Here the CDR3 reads CSARADYSYEQYF. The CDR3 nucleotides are TGCAGTGCTAGAGCTGACTATTCCTACGAGCAGTACTTC.

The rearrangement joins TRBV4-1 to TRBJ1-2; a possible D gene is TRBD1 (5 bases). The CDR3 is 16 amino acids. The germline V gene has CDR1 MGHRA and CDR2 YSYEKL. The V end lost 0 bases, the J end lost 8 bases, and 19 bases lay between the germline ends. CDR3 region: CASSQDPQGLKGGYTF. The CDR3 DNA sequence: TGCGCCAGCAGCCAAGATCCCCAGGGTCTAAAAGGCGGCTACACCTTC.

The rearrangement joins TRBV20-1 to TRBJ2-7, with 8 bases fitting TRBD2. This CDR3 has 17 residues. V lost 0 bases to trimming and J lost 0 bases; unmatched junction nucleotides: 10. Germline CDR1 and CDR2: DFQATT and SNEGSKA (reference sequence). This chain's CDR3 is CSARDGLLAVNSYEQYF. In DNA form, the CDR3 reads TGCAGTGCTAGAGACGGCCTACTAGCGGTTAACTCCTACGAGCAGTACTTC.

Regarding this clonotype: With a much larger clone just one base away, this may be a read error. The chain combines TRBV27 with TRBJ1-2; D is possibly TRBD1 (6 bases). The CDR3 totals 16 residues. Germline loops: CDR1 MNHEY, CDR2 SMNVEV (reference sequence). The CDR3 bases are TGTGCCAGCAGTTATGAGGGGACACGCCAGAACTATGGCCACACCTTC. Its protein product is CASSYEGTRQNYGHTF.

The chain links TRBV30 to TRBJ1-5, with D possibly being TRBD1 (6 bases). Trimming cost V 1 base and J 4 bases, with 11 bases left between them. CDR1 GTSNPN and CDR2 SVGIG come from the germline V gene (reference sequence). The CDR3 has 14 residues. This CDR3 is CAWSAGQPNQPQHF. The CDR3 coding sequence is TGTGCCTGGAGTGCGGGACAACCAAATCAGCCCCAGCATTTT.

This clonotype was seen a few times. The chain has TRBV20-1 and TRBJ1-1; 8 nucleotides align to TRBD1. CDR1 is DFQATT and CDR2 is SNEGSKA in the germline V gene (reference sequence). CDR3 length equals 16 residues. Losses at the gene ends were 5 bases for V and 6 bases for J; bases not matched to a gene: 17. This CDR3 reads CSAQTGEKGVIAEAFF. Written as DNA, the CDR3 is TGCAGTGCTCAGACAGGGGAGAAGGGGGTTATCGCTGAAGCTTTCTTT.

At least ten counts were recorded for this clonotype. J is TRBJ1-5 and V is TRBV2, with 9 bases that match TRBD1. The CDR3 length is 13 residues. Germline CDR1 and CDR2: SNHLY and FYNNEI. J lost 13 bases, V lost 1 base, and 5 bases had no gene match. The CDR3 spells CASSEVWTGEQHF. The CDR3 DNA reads TGTGCCAGCAGTGAAGTTTGGACAGGGGAACAGCATTTT.

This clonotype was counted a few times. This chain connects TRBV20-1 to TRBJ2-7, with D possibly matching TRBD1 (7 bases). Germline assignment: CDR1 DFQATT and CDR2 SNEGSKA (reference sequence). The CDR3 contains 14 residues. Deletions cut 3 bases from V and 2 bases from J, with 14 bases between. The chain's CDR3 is CSASYSGGTYEQYF. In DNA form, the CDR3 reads TGCAGTGCTAGCTACTCAGGGGGGACCTACGAGCAGTACTTC.

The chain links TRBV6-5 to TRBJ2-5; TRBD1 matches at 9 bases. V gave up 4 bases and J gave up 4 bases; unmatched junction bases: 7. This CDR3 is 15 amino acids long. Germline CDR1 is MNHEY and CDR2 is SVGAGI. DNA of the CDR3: TGTGCCAGCAGTTTTCCGGACAGGGGCTTAGAGACCCAGTACTTC. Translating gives CASSFPDRGLETQYF.

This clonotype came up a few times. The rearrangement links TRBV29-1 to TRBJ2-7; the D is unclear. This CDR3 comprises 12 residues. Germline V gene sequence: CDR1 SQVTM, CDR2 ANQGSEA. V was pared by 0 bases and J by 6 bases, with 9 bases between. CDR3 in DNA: TGCAGCGTTGAAGAACAAGGGTTCGAGCAGTACTTC. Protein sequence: CSVEEQGFEQYF.

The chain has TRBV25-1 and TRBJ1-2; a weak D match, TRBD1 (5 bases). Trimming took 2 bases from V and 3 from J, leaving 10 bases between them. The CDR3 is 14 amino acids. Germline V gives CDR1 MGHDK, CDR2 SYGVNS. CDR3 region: CASSEQGFDYGYTF. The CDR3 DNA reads TGTGCCAGCAGTGAACAGGGATTCGACTATGGCTACACCTTC.

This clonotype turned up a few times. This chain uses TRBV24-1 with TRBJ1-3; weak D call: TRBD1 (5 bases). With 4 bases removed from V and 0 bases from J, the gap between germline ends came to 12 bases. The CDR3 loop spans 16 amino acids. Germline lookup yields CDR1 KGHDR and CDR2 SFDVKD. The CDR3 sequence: CATSEFKGTSGNTIYF. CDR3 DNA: TGTGCCACCAGTGAGTTTAAGGGGACCTCTGGAAACACCATATATTTT.

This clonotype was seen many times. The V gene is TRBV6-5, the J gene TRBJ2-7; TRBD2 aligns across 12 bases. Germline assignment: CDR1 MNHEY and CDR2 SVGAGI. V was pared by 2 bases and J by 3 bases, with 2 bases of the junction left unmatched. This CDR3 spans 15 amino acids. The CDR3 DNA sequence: TGTGCCAGCAGTTACCTAGCGGGAGGGAGCTACGAGCAGTACTTC. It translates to CASSYLAGGSYEQYF.

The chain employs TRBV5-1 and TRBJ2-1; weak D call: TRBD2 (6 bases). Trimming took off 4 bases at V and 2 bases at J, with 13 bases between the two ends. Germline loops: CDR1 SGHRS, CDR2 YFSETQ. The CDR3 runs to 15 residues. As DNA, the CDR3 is TGCGCCAGCAGCAGTGGGGGGTTCGCCTACAATGAGCAGTTCTTC. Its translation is CASSSGGFAYNEQFF.

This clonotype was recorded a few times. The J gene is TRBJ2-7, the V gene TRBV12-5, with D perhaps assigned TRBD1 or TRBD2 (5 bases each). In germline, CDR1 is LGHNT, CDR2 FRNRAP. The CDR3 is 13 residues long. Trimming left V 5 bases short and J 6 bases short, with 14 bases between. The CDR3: CASGIRAGGEQYF. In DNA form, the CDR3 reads TGTGCTAGTGGTATCCGGGCTGGGGGCGAGCAGTACTTC.

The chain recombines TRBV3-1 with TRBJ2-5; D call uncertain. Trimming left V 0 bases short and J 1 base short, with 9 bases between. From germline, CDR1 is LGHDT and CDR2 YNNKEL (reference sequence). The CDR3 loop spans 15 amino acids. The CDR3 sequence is CASSQDRSFQETQYF. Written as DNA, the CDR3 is TGTGCCAGCAGCCAAGACCGGTCATTCCAAGAGACCCAGTACTTC.

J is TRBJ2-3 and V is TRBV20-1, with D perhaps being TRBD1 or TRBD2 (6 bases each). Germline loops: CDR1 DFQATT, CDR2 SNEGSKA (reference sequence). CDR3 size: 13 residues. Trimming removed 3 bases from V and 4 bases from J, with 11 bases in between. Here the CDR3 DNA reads TGCAGTGCTAGTGGGGGGCGAGCAGATACGCAGTATTTT. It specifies CSASGGRADTQYF.

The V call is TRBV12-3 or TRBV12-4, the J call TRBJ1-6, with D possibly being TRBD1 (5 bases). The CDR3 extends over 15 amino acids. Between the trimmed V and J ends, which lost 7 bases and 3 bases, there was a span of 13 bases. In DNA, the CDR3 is TGTGCCAGCAATCTTGCAGGGCTCTATAATTCACCCCTCCACTTT. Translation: CASNLAGLYNSPLHF.

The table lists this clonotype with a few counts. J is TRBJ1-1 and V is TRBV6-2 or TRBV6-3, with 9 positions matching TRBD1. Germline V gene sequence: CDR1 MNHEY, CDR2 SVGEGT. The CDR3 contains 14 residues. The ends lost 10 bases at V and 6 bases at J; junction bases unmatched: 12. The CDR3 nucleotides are TGTGCCACGCGCCCGCACAGGGGGCTCGCTGAAGCTTTCTTT. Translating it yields CATRPHRGLAEAFF.

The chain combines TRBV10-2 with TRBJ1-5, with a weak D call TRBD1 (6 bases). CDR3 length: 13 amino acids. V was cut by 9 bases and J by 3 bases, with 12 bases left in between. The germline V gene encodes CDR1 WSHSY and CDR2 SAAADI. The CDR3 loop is CASRDTYNQPQHF. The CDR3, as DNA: TGCGCCAGTCGGGACACTTACAATCAGCCCCAGCATTTT.